This T cell receptor (beta chain) came from a study of blood T cell repertoires in COVID-19. Germline V gene data show CDR1 as MNHNY and CDR2 as SVGAGI (reference sequence). This CDR3 comprises 17 residues. Trimming took off 5 bases at V and 1 base at J, with 15 bases between the two ends. The method was immunoSEQ multiplex PCR; TCRdb's version includes in-frame clones alone and lacks a portion of them. The sample includes some 180,000 clones, 70% to 80% of them seen just once. Specimen: peripheral blood. This receptor was identified in a man aged 45 to 65 who had recovered from COVID-19. The chain recombines TRBV6-6 with TRBJ2-6; D may be TRBD2 (7 bases). This chain's CDR3 is CASSRTGRGSGANVLTF. In DNA form, the CDR3 reads TGTGCCAGCAGTCGTACAGGGAGGGGTTCTGGGGCCAACGTCCTGACTTTC.